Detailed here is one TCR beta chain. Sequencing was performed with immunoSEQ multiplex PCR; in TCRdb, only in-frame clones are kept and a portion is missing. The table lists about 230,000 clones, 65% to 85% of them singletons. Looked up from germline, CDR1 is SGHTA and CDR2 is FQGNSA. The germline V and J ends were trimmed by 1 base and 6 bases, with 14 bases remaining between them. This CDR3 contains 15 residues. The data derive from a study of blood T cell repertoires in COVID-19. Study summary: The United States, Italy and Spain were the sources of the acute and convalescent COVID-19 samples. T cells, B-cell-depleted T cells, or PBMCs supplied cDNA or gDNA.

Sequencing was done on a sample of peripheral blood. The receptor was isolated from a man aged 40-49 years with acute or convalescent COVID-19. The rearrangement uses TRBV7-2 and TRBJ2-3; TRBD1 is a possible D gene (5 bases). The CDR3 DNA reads TGTGCCAGCAGCTTAGAAGTCAGGGTTTGGGATACGCAGTATTTT. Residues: CASSLEVRVWDTQYF.